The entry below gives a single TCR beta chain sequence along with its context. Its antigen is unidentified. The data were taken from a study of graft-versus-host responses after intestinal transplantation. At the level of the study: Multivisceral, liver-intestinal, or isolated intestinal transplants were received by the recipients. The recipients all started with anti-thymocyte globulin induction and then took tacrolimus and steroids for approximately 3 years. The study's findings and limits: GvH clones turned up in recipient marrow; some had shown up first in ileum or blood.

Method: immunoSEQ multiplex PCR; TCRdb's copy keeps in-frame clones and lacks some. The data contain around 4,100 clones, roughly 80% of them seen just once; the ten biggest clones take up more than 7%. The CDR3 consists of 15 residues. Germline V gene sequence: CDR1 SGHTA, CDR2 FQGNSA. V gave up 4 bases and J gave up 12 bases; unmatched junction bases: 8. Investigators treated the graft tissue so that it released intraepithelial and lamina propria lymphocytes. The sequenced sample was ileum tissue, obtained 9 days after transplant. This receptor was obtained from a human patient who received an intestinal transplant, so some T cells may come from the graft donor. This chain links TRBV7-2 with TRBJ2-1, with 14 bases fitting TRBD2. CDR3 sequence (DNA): TGTGCCAGCAGCTCGACTAGCGGGGGGGCTTTTTGGCAGTTCTTC. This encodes CASSSTSGGAFWQFF.